This TCR beta chain was identified in a study of T cells in Graves' hyperthyroidism and ophthalmopathy. A few counts support this clonotype. The antigen is not known. Germline V CDR1 and CDR2: MNHEY, SVGAGI. The CDR3 has 16 residues. V lost 4 bases, J lost 0 bases, and 5 bases stayed unmatched. Clinical Activity Scores of at least 3, NOSPECS grades of at least 4 and durations under 3 months characterized ophthalmopathy patients. Uncontrolled infection, other autoimmune disease, pregnancy or lactation excluded patients. TCR beta CDR3 regions were amplified from RNA. During a first-round RT-PCR of the TCR CDR3, the HTBI primer set was used. One entry per CDR3 protein results from TCRdb running MiXCR on the multiplex PCR reads. The table lists fewer than 750,000 distinct CDR3 sequences, roughly 14% of them singletons. Study-level findings and limits: Clonotypes that were expanded in thyroid above 0.001 mostly appeared in blood too.

The chain uses TRBV6-5 and TRBJ2-7, with TRBD2 matching 11 bases. The sample comprised blood. This clonotype was obtained from a woman in her 50s with Graves' ophthalmopathy. The DNA for the CDR3 is TGTGCCAGCAGTTGGCCGGGACTAGCGGCCTCCTACGAGCAGTACTTC. This encodes CASSWPGLAASYEQYF.